Shown below are 30 T cell receptor beta chains from a single sample sequenced in a study of T cell repertoires in cytomegalovirus infection. In TCRdb, the reads were re-called with MiXCR into one record per CDR3 protein. The sample shows approximately 260,000 distinct CDR3 sequences, 22% of them seen only once. These receptors lack a known antigen. The specimen comprised cultured PBMCs, sampled from culture after CMV antigen stimulation. These receptors all come from a human donor in good health (CMV status not recorded). Some clones in this sample may be carry-over from other donors' samples.

V gene TRBV12-3 or TRBV12-4 combines with J gene TRBJ2-3, with TRBD2 matching 12 bases. This CDR3 has 17 residues. V shed 2 bases and J 4 bases; nucleotides not matched to a gene: 7. The DNA for the CDR3 is TGTGCCAGCAGTTTACGGGCTAGCGGGAGGGCAGCAGATACGCAGTATTTT. Encoded protein: CASSLRASGRAADTQYF.

The V and J genes are TRBV30 and TRBJ1-2, with TRBD1 identical over 7 bases. CDR1 and CDR2 from the germline V gene are GTSNPN and SVGIG (reference sequence). CDR3 length: 15 amino acids. With 3 bases clipped from V and 0 bases from J, the junction kept 7 bases outside the gene matches. CDR3 residues: CAWRGDSVPNYGYTF. The CDR3 nucleotides are TGTGCCTGGAGGGGGGACAGCGTCCCTAACTATGGCTACACCTTC.

The chain combines TRBV6-2 or TRBV6-3 with TRBJ2-6; possible D gene TRBD2, 5 bases. The CDR3 length is 16 residues. Germline values: CDR1 MNHEY, CDR2 SVGEGT. Deletions cut 4 bases from V and 0 bases from J, with 10 bases between. The CDR3 DNA follows: TGTGCCAGCAGTTGGACTGTGAACTCTGGGGCCAACGTCCTGACTTTC. Translation: CASSWTVNSGANVLTF.

The chain employs TRBV4-1 and TRBJ2-7; the match to TRBD2 covers 10 bases. This CDR3 is 15 amino acids long. Germline CDR1 reads MGHRA; CDR2 reads YSYEKL. After removal of 6 bases from V and 5 bases from J, the junction contained 10 bases not matched to a gene. CDR3 in amino acids: CASRPLAGGVHEQYF. CDR3 sequence (DNA): TGCGCCAGCAGGCCGTTAGCGGGAGGAGTCCACGAGCAGTACTTC.

The chain is built from TRBV7-2 and TRBJ2-3, with D possibly being TRBD1 (7 bases). V lost 3 bases and J 4 bases, leaving 14 bases between the germline ends. Germline CDR1 and CDR2: SGHTA and FQGNSA. This CDR3 is 15 amino acids long. This CDR3 reads CASSFGGQRADTQYF. CDR3 nucleotide sequence: TGTGCCAGCAGCTTCGGGGGACAGCGGGCAGATACGCAGTATTTT. Together with reference TRBV7-2 and TRBJ2-3, the CDR3 gives the full variable domain: GAGVSQSPSNKVTEKGKDVELRCDPISGHTALYWYRQSLGQGLEFLIYFQGNSAPDKSGLPSDRFSAERTGGSVSTLTIQRTQQEDSAVYLCASSFGGQRADTQYFGPGTRLTVL.

V gene TRBV2 combines with J gene TRBJ2-5, with TRBD1 as a possible D gene (5 bases). Trimming pared 3 bases from V and 5 bases from J, leaving 13 bases between. CDR3 size: 14 residues. CDR1 is SNHLY, CDR2 FYNNEI, per germline. CDR3 sequence: CASSEVGRIETQYF. In DNA, the CDR3 is TGTGCCAGCAGTGAGGTGGGGCGGATCGAGACCCAGTACTTC.

On this clonotype itself: Its ends do not fully match the called genes, so a read error is possible. The chain recombines TRBV14 with TRBJ1-2, with D unclear. Germline CDR1 is SGHDN and CDR2 is FVKESK. The CDR3 has 15 amino acids. CDR3 in DNA: TGTGCCGGCAGCCAAGTCGGACTGAGCAACTATGGCTACACCTTC. Its protein product is CAGSQVGLSNYGYTF. Together with reference TRBV14 and TRBJ1-2, the CDR3 gives the full variable domain: EAGVTQFPSHSVIEKGQTVTLRCDPISGHDNLYWYRRVMGKEIKFLLHFVKESKQDESGMPNNRFLAERTGGTYSTLKVQPAELEDSGVYFCAGSQVGLSNYGYTFGSGTRLTVV.

This chain links TRBV2 with TRBJ2-7, with 9 bases fitting TRBD2. CDR3 length: 14 amino acids. The V and J ends lost 5 bases and 3 bases, in that order; junction bases with no gene match: 5. Germline values: CDR1 SNHLY, CDR2 FYNNEI. The CDR3, as DNA: TGTGCCAGCAGTATAGCGGGAGAAGGCTACGAGCAGTACTTC. This sequence encodes CASSIAGEGYEQYF.

This clonotype showed up just a few times. The V gene is TRBV7-9, the J gene TRBJ2-1; 10 nucleotides match TRBD2. Germline assignment: CDR1 SEHNR and CDR2 FQNEAQ (reference sequence). This CDR3 spans 15 amino acids. The V segment lost 4 bases and the J segment 4 bases; nucleotides outside the gene matches: 4. CDR3 DNA sequence: TGTGCCAGCAGCTCCCCGGGACTAGCGTACAATGAGCAGTTCTTC. Translated: CASSSPGLAYNEQFF.

This clonotype was observed at least ten times. The chain employs TRBV7-8 and TRBJ2-5; 16 nucleotides align to TRBD2. CDR1 SGHVS and CDR2 FQNEAQ come from the germline V gene. The ends lost 0 bases at V and 7 bases at J; junction bases unmatched: 5. The CDR3 has 17 residues. This chain's CDR3 is CASSLAGLAGGPVTQYF. CDR3 DNA: TGTGCCAGCAGCTTAGCGGGACTAGCGGGAGGGCCGGTGACCCAGTACTTC.

This clonotype showed up just a few times. V and J are TRBV27 and TRBJ2-7; possible D gene TRBD1, 6 bases. CDR1 and CDR2 from the germline V gene are MNHEY and SMNVEV (reference sequence). With 4 bases removed from V and 6 bases from J, the gap between germline ends came to 13 bases. This CDR3 is 13 amino acids long. The CDR3 DNA follows: TGTGCCAGCAGTTCGAACAGGGTAACCGAGCAGTACTTC. This gives the protein CASSSNRVTEQYF.

This clonotype was picked up a small number of times. As DNA, the CDR3 is TGTGCCAGCAGCTTGAAAGTTTTAGCAGCAAACACCGGGGAGCTGTTTTTT. Encoded protein: CASSLKVLAANTGELFF. This chain links TRBV5-6 with TRBJ2-2; no clear D. The germline V gene has CDR1 SGHDT and CDR2 YYEEEE. The V end was cut by 1 base, the J end by 2 bases, with 15 bases between. The CDR3 runs 17 residues. Together with reference TRBV5-6 and TRBJ2-2, the CDR3 gives the full variable domain: DAGVTQSPTHLIKTRGQQVTLRCSPKSGHDTVSWYQQALGQGPQFIFQYYEEEERQRGNFPDRFSGHQFPNYSSELNVNALLLGDSALYLCASSLKVLAANTGELFFGEGSRLTVL.

The J gene is TRBJ2-7, the V gene TRBV6-1; D gene uncertain. The CDR3 is 14 residues long. V lost 5 bases and J lost 2, with 13 bases in between. Looked up from germline, CDR1 is MNHNS and CDR2 is SASEGT. CDR3 DNA: TGTGCCAGCAGTCCCAACGGGCGTACCTACGAGCAGTACTTC. This gives the protein CASSPNGRTYEQYF.

As concerns this clonotype: With a much larger clone just one base away, this may be a read error. The chain carries TRBV4-2 and TRBJ2-2, with no clear D. Trimming stripped 6 bases from V and 1 base from J, with 6 bases between. Germline CDR1 reads LGHNA; CDR2 reads YNFKEQ. This CDR3 comprises 13 residues. The chain's CDR3 is CASRPRNTGELFF. In DNA form, the CDR3 reads TGTGCCAGCAGACCGAGGAACACCGGGGAGCTGTTTTTT.

This clonotype came up a few times. This rearrangement joins TRBV28 to TRBJ2-7, with TRBD2 as a possible D gene (6 bases). The V end lost 2 bases, the J end lost 0 bases, and 11 bases lay between the germline ends. This CDR3 region has 15 residues. Germline CDR1 reads MDHEN; CDR2 reads SYDVKM. As DNA, the CDR3 is TGTGCCAGCAGTTTAGCGCTAGCGACCTCCTACGAGCAGTACTTC. It encodes CASSLALATSYEQYF.

This chain uses TRBV10-3 with TRBJ1-1, with 10 bases aligning to TRBD1. There are 14 residues in the CDR3. V trimming: 4 bases; J trimming: 5 bases; junction bases outside the gene matches: 4. The germline V gene has CDR1 ENHRY and CDR2 SYGVKD. The CDR3, as DNA: TGTGCCATCAGTGCAGACAGGGGGCTTACTGAAGCTTTCTTT. This gives the protein CAISADRGLTEAFF.

This clonotype was recorded many times. The chain recombines TRBV7-2 with TRBJ1-4, with D uncertain. CDR3 length: 13 residues. Trimming took off 2 bases at V and 8 bases at J, with 9 bases between the two ends. Germline-derived CDR1 and CDR2 are SGHTA and FQGNSA. The CDR3 spells CASSLSVNEKLFF. The CDR3 DNA follows: TGTGCCAGCAGCTTATCGGTTAACGAAAAACTGTTTTTT.

This clonotype was found a few times. The rearrangement joins TRBV6-2 or TRBV6-3 to TRBJ1-1; TRBD1 matches 8 bases. The CDR3 extends over 14 amino acids. Germline CDR1 reads MNHEY; CDR2 reads SVGEGT. Trimming at V came to 5 bases and at J to 5 bases, leaving 7 bases not matched to a gene. DNA for the CDR3: TGTGCCAGCAGTCCCCCAGGGGGCGGGACTGAAGCTTTCTTT. The encoded protein is CASSPPGGGTEAFF.

The V and J genes are TRBV19 and TRBJ1-2; possibly TRBD1 for D (5 bases). The germline gives CDR1 LNHDA, CDR2 SQIVND (reference sequence). Trimming took 8 bases from V and 4 from J, leaving 14 bases between them. The CDR3 consists of 13 residues. CDR3 nucleotide sequence: TGTGCCAGTCTCCCAGGGCCCGGCTATGGCTACACCTTC. Amino acid sequence: CASLPGPGYGYTF. The variable domain in full, with the rest retrieved from reference TRBV19 and TRBJ1-2, is DGGITQSPKYLFRKEGQNVTLSCEQNLNHDAMYWYRQDPGQGLRLIYYSQIVNDFQKGDIAEGYSVSREKKESFPLTVTSAQKNPTAFYLCASLPGPGYGYTFGSGTRLTVV.

This clonotype appeared many times. V and J are TRBV11-3 and TRBJ2-3; D gene ambiguous. CDR3 size: 15 residues. V was trimmed by 1 base and J by 1 base, leaving 9 bases between them. The germline gives CDR1 SGHNT, CDR2 YENEEA. CDR3 DNA sequence: TGTGCCAGCAGCTTAGCTGGGTGGGGCACAGATACGCAGTATTTT. This gives the protein CASSLAGWGTDTQYF. The variable domain in full, completed from reference TRBV11-3 and TRBJ2-3, reads EAGVVQSPRYKIIEKKQPVAFWCNPISGHNTLYWYLQNLGQGPELLIRYENEEAVDDSQLPKDRFSAERLKGVDSTLKIQPAELGDSAVYLCASSLAGWGTDTQYFGPGTRLTVL.

This clonotype was recorded a few times. The chain uses TRBV4-2 and TRBJ2-1; 12 positions match TRBD2. Losses at the gene ends were 3 bases for V and 12 bases for J; bases not matched to a gene: 12. This CDR3 contains 16 residues. Germline CDR1 reads LGHNA; CDR2 reads YNFKEQ. The CDR3 sequence: CASSQGLAGGPSGQFF. The CDR3 nucleotides are TGTGCCAGCAGCCAGGGCCTAGCGGGAGGGCCCAGTGGGCAGTTCTTC.

A remark on this clonotype: It may be a read error: a sequence one base away is much more abundant. This chain links TRBV7-2 with TRBJ2-1, with D hard to call. The CDR3 is 15 amino acids. From germline, CDR1 is SGHTA and CDR2 FQGNSA. V lost 10 bases to trimming and J lost 9 bases, with 25 bases between them. CDR3 in DNA: TGTGCCACTCTTAAAAAAAAGGTGCGGTCCAGTGAGCAGTTCTTC. Protein: CATLKKKVRSSEQFF.

In this sample, this clonotype turned up once. It may be a read error: a sequence one base away is much more abundant. V is TRBV6-5 and J is TRBJ1-5; D gene ambiguous. The CDR3 length is 13 residues. Germline CDR1 and CDR2: MNHEY and SVGAGI. CDR3 protein: CASSYGSNQSQHF. DNA of the CDR3: TGTGCCAGCAGTTACGGTAGCAATCAGTCCCAGCATTTT.

This chain uses TRBV19 with TRBJ2-5; the D is unclear. This CDR3 is 14 amino acids long. The germline CDR1 and CDR2 sequences are LNHDA and SQIVND (reference sequence). V gave up 1 base and J gave up 5 bases, with 11 bases separating them. The chain's CDR3 is CASSIVLVAETQYF. The CDR3 DNA sequence: TGTGCCAGTAGTATAGTCCTAGTGGCTGAGACCCAGTACTTC.

This chain joins TRBV11-2 and TRBJ2-1, with a possible D match to TRBD2 (5 bases). V was clipped by 1 base and J by 1 base, with 14 bases between them. Germline CDR1 and CDR2: SGHAT and FQNNGV. This CDR3 has 17 residues. The CDR3 nucleotides read TGTGCCAGCAGCTTAGGCCGCGACTACCTTTCCTACAATGAGCAGTTCTTC. This codes for CASSLGRDYLSYNEQFF.

The table lists this clonotype with many counts. The chain carries TRBV6-6 and TRBJ2-7; 8 bases align to TRBD2. J lost 5 bases, V lost 4 bases, and 7 bases had no gene match. Germline lookup yields CDR1 MNHNY and CDR2 SVGAGI (reference sequence). The CDR3 totals 14 residues. CDR3 residues: CASSSSGTSDEQYV. The CDR3 DNA is TGTGCCAGCAGTTCATCCGGGACTAGTGACGAGCAGTACGTC.

V gene TRBV9 combines with J gene TRBJ2-1; 7 bases are shared with TRBD2. Germline-derived CDR1 and CDR2 are SGDLS and YYNGEE. This CDR3 region has 16 residues. V dropped 0 bases and J dropped 4; count of bases not matched to a gene: 7. In DNA form, the CDR3 reads TGTGCCAGCAGCGTAGTTTCGCTAGCGGAGTACAATGAGCAGTTCTTC. This codes for CASSVVSLAEYNEQFF.

This clonotype was counted between two and nine times. The rearrangement joins TRBV6-6 to TRBJ2-7; TRBD2 matches 7 bases. The J segment lost 6 bases and the V segment lost 0 bases, leaving 8 bases of the junction unmatched. The CDR3 runs to 15 residues. Germline values: CDR1 MNHNY, CDR2 SVGAGI (reference sequence). CDR3 in amino acids: CASSYSGLGTLEQYF. As DNA, the CDR3 is TGTGCCAGCAGTTACTCCGGACTAGGGACTCTCGAGCAGTACTTC.

On this clonotype: A single base separates this from a much larger clone, so it may be a read error. The genes are TRBV12-3 or TRBV12-4 and TRBJ2-7, with TRBD2 matching 7 bases. This CDR3 has 15 residues. The CDR3 DNA sequence: TGTGCCAGCAGAAAGCTAGCGGACTGGTCCTGCGAGCAGTACTTC. The encoded protein is CASRKLADWSCEQYF.

This clonotype was recorded a few times. The chain recombines TRBV10-3 with TRBJ1-5; D unresolved. Germline V lookup: CDR1 ENHRY, CDR2 SYGVKD. The V end lost 7 bases, the J end lost 3 bases, and 10 bases lay between the germline ends. This CDR3 is built from 13 residues. The chain's CDR3 is CAITTDLNQPQHF. The CDR3 DNA reads as TGTGCCATCACCACTGATCTCAATCAGCCCCAGCATTTT.